These 9 T cell receptor beta chains came from one sample sequenced in a study of Graves' ophthalmopathy and Graves' hyperthyroidism. Amplifying from RNA transcripts, the study obtained TCR beta CDR3 regions. After a first-round RT-PCR with HTBI primers, a second-round multiplex PCR was run. TCRdb analysed the multiplex PCR reads with MiXCR anew, one entry per CDR3 protein. The sample has about 620,000 distinct CDR3 sequences, about a fifth seen once. Sequences were obtained from peripheral blood. The receptors shown here come from a woman aged 18-30 years with stable Graves' hyperthyroidism. Some clones in this sample may be carry-over from other donors' samples.

The chain combines TRBV6-1 with TRBJ2-2; possible D gene TRBD1, 6 bases. Germline CDR1 is MNHNS and CDR2 is SASEGT. V dropped 0 bases and J dropped 8 bases, with 16 bases sitting between them. CDR3 size: 16 residues. The CDR3 protein is CASSEALQGLSGELFF. The CDR3 DNA sequence: TGTGCCAGCAGTGAAGCATTACAGGGCCTTTCGGGGGAGCTGTTTTTT.

This clonotype was detected ten times or more. The rearrangement joins TRBV11-2 to TRBJ2-7; D is possibly TRBD2 (7 bases). The CDR3 sequence is 16 residues long. CDR1 is SGHAT, CDR2 FQNNGV, per germline. The V gene lost 4 bases and the J gene lost 4 bases, with 20 bases spanning the gap. This chain's CDR3 is CASSSLTGGGLYEQYF. The CDR3 DNA is TGTGCCAGCAGCTCCCTTACGGGGGGCGGATTATACGAGCAGTACTTC.

This clonotype was found many times. Here the CDR3 reads CSVEGQGARREQYF. The CDR3 DNA follows: TGCAGCGTTGAGGGACAGGGGGCTCGTCGAGAGCAGTACTTC. The rearrangement joins TRBV29-1 to TRBJ2-7; 12 nucleotides agree with TRBD1. With V trimmed by 3 bases and J by 7 bases, 7 bases remained unmatched. Germline CDR1 and CDR2: SQVTM and ANQGSEA. The CDR3 spans 14 residues.

This clonotype was recorded at least ten times. CDR3 sequence (DNA): TGTGCCAGCAGTTCCGAAGGGAGACAGCCCCAGCATTTT. Protein sequence: CASSSEGRQPQHF. V is TRBV28 and J is TRBJ1-5; D ambiguous. V lost 4 bases to trimming and J lost 7 bases, with 11 bases between them. The CDR3 extends over 13 amino acids. Germline V gives CDR1 MDHEN, CDR2 SYDVKM.

This clonotype came up many times. This sequence joins TRBV12-3 or TRBV12-4 and TRBJ1-5; 9 positions agree with TRBD1. The CDR3 totals 15 residues. The V segment lost 3 bases and the J segment 6 bases; nucleotides outside the gene matches: 6. The CDR3 coding sequence is TGTGCCAGCAGTTTGCGTGGACAGGGGAGTCAGCCCCAGCATTTT. Protein: CASSLRGQGSQPQHF.

Many counts were recorded for this clonotype. This rearrangement joins TRBV7-8 to TRBJ2-7; 7 nucleotides align to TRBD2. V dropped 1 base and J dropped 3; count of bases not matched to a gene: 3. This CDR3 is 14 amino acids long. Germline V gives CDR1 SGHVS, CDR2 FQNEAQ. The CDR3 is CASSLGTRSYEQYF. The CDR3 coding sequence is TGTGCCAGCAGCTTAGGGACTAGGAGCTACGAGCAGTACTTC.

J is TRBJ2-3 and V is TRBV12-3 or TRBV12-4, with D perhaps matching TRBD2 (6 bases). The CDR3 has 17 residues. V lost 6 bases and J lost 0, with 19 bases in between. Here the CDR3 reads CASRPPAGWASTDTQYF. For the CDR3, the DNA is TGTGCCAGCAGACCACCCGCGGGGTGGGCAAGCACAGATACGCAGTATTTT.

This clonotype was counted ten times or more. The chain links TRBV15 to TRBJ2-7; D uncertain. V dropped 9 bases and J dropped 1 base, with 16 bases sitting between them. This CDR3 contains 14 residues. The germline CDR1 and CDR2 sequences are LNHNV and YYDKDF (reference sequence). The CDR3 protein is CATADGRTSYEQYF. CDR3 in DNA: TGTGCCACAGCAGACGGTCGAACTTCCTACGAGCAGTACTTC.

On this clonotype itself: This may stem from a read error, because a much larger clone lies one nucleotide away. V and J are TRBV6-1 and TRBJ1-1; D may be TRBD1 (5 bases). The CDR3 extends over 13 amino acids. Germline V gene sequence: CDR1 MNHNS, CDR2 SASEGT. V lost 6 bases and J 1 base, leaving 9 bases between the germline ends. The CDR3 DNA sequence: TGTGCCAGCAGAAGACAGAAGAACACTGAAGCTTTCTTT. This codes for CASRRQKNTEAFF.